The rows below give T cell receptor beta chains drawn from one sample of a study of post-analysis software for immune sequencing data. One entry per CDR3 protein results from TCRdb running MiXCR on the PCR reads. The sample contains a few hundred thousand distinct CDR3 sequences, roughly 34% of which appear only once. The source material was blood. The receptors were sampled from a girl aged 2 to 17 with multiple sclerosis. The conserved cysteine and the conserved F or W are not part of the CDR3 here.

J gene | V gene | CDR3 protein
TRBJ2-2 | TRBV20-1 | SARMMNTGELF
TRBJ2-5 | TRBV11-2 | ASRVTSGGGETQY
TRBJ1-5 | TRBV6-5 | ASSKQKFNQPQH
TRBJ2-1 | TRBV7-9 | AITSGQGVNEQF
TRBJ2-7 | TRBV2 | ASSDATPSYEQY
TRBJ1-4 | TRBV29-1 | STLQWAEKLF
TRBJ1-2 | TRBV4-2 | ASSPPGVPDYGYT
TRBJ2-1 | TRBV5-8 | ASSLSRLAGPNEQF
TRBJ2-1 | TRBV4-2 | ASSQDSTVGSYNEQF
TRBJ1-5 | TRBV7-9 | ASSPGDRSNQPQH
TRBJ2-7 | TRBV20-1 | SARDVSGATYEQY
TRBJ1-1 | TRBV19 | ASSIAPTDYAEAF
TRBJ1-2 | TRBV10-3 | AISESSGSPYGYT
TRBJ1-1 | TRBV20-1 | SARDNFGQKAF
TRBJ1-5 | TRBV3-1 | ASSLGTERQPQH
TRBJ2-7 | TRBV3-1 | ASSSDGDEQY
TRBJ1-2 | TRBV29-1 | SAEDKLYT
TRBJ2-1 | TRBV15 | ATSGGTSGRDEQF
TRBJ2-1 | TRBV29-1 | SAEGLAGNNEQF
TRBJ2-5 | TRBV27 | ASTSFSGGGETQY
TRBJ1-1 | TRBV29-1 | SGGFGIATEAF
TRBJ2-3 | TRBV29-1 | SVSPGQGRDTQY
TRBJ2-5 | TRBV6-5 | ASSPGDRPSQETQY
TRBJ2-3 | TRBV10-3 | AISGGLAPDTQY
TRBJ2-7 | TRBV15 | ATSRERPLSYEQY
TRBJ1-1 | TRBV19 | ASSPRRVNTEAF
TRBJ2-1 | TRBV10-3 | AIRGGQAEGNNEQF
TRBJ2-1 | TRBV10-3 | AISVDRGDTDEQF
TRBJ2-6 | TRBV5-1 | ASSLGGTGVFGANVLT
TRBJ1-4 | TRBV5-5 | AGSRPRMGVDEKLF
TRBJ2-5 | TRBV6-1 | ASSETGQETQY
TRBJ1-5 | TRBV4-1 | ASSTTGNQPQH
TRBJ2-3 | TRBV10-3 | AISVTGWADTQY
TRBJ1-6 | TRBV6-1 | ASSRDRTYNSPLH
TRBJ1-1 | TRBV12-3/TRBV12-4 | ASSFARGWTEAF
TRBJ2-2 | TRBV9 | ASSVRGGGELF
- | TRBV20-1 | STVAGGETQY
TRBJ2-7 | TRBV20-1 | SAMGEPYEQY
TRBJ1-1 | TRBV7-9 | ASRDTVDTEAF
TRBJ2-7 | TRBV5-1 | ASSLGGTGAEQY
TRBJ2-1 | TRBV6-5 | ASSLGRQGGYNEQF
TRBJ2-1 | TRBV12-3/TRBV12-4 | ASSQRGGSYNEQF
TRBJ2-5 | TRBV7-8 | ASSLGGTSRVPETQY
TRBJ2-5 | TRBV7-2 | ASSHTGETQY